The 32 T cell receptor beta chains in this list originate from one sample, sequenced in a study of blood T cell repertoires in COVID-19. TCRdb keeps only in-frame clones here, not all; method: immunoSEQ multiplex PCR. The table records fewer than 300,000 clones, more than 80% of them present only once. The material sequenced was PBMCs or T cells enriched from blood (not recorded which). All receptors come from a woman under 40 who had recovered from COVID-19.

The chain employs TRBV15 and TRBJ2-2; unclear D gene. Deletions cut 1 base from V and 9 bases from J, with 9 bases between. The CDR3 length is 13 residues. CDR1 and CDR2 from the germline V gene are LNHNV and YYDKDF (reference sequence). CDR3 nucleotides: TGTGCCACCAGCAGAGGGTCTATCCGGGAGCTGTTTTTT. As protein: CATSRGSIRELFF.

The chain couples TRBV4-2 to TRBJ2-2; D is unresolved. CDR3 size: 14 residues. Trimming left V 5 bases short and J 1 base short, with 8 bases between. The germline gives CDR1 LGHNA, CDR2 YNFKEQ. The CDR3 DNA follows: TGTGCCAGCAGCGGTCAACTGAACACCGGGGAGCTGTTTTTT. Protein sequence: CASSGQLNTGELFF.

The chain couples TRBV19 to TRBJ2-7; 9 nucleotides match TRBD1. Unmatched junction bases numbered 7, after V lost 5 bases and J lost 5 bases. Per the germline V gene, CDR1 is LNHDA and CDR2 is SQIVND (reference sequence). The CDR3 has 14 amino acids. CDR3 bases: TGTGCCAGTAGTCAGCGGGACAGGGTAAACGAGCAGTACTTC. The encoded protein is CASSQRDRVNEQYF.

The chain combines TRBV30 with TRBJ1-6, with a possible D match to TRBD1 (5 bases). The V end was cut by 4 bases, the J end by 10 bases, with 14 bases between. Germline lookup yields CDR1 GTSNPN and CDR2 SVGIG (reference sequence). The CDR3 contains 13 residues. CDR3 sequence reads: CAWNQGVRSPLHF. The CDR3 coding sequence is TGTGCCTGGAACCAGGGCGTACGGTCACCCCTCCACTTT.

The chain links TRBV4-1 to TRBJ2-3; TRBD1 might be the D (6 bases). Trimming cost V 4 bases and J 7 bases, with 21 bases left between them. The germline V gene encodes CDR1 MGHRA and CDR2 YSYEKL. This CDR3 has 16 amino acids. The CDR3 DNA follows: TGCGCCAGCAGCCCCAATAACGACAGGATGCATCATACGCAGTATTTT. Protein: CASSPNNDRMHHTQYF.

The CDR3 DNA follows: TGTGCCAGCAGCTCGGGACAGTGGTTGGGCTACACCTTC. It yields the protein CASSSGQWLGYTF. V gene TRBV5-4 combines with J gene TRBJ1-2; the match to TRBD1 covers 7 bases. With 3 bases clipped from V and 8 bases from J, the junction kept 7 bases outside the gene matches. From germline, CDR1 is SGHNT and CDR2 YYREEE (reference sequence). The CDR3 length is 13 residues.

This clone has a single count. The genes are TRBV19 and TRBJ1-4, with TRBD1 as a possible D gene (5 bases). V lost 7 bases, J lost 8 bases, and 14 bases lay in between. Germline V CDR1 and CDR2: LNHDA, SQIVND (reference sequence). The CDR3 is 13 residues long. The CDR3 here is CASNQGVEEKLFF. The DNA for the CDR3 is TGTGCCAGTAATCAAGGGGTGGAGGAAAAACTGTTTTTT.

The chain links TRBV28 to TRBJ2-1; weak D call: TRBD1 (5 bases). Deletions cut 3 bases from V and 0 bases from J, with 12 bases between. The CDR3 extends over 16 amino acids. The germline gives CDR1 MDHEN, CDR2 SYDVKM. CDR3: CASSFHLQASYNEQFF. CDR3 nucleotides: TGTGCCAGCAGTTTTCACCTACAGGCCTCCTACAATGAGCAGTTCTTC. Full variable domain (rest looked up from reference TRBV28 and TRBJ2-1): DVKVTQSSRYLVKRTGEKVFLECVQDMDHENMFWYRQDPGLGLRLIYFSYDVKMKEKGDIPEGYSVSREKKERFSLILESASTNQTSMYLCASSFHLQASYNEQFFGPGTRLTVL.

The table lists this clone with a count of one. The CDR3 region has the DNA TGTGCCAGCAGTTTATACAGGGTGGGCACTGAAGCTTTCTTT. It codes for CASSLYRVGTEAFF. The chain is built from TRBV28 and TRBJ1-1; maybe TRBD1 (6 bases). The CDR3 consists of 14 residues. Germline assignment: CDR1 MDHEN and CDR2 SYDVKM. V lost 1 base to trimming and J lost 4 bases, with 10 bases between them.

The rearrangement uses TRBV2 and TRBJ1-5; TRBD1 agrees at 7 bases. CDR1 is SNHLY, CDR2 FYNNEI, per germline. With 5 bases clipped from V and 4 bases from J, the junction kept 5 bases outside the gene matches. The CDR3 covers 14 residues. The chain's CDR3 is CASSWGQNNQPQHF. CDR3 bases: TGTGCCAGCAGTTGGGGACAGAATAATCAGCCCCAGCATTTT.

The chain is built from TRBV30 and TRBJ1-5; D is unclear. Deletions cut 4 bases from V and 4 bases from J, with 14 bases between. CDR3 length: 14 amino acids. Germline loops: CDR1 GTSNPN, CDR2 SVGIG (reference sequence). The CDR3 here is CAWTHPGGNQPQHF. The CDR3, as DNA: TGTGCCTGGACACACCCGGGTGGGAATCAGCCCCAGCATTTT. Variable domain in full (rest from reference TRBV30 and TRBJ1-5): SQTIHQWPATLVQPVGSPLSLECTVEGTSNPNLYWYRQAAGRGLQLLFYSVGIGQISSEVPQNLSASRPQDRQFILSSKKLLLSDSGFYLCAWTHPGGNQPQHFGDGTRLSIL.

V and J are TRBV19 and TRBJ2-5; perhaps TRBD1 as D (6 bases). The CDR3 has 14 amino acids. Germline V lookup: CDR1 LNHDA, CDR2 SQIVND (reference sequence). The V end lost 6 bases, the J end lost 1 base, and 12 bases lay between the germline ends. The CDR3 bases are TGTGCCAGTAGCCGCCAGGGGCCCCAAGAGACCCAGTACTTC. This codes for CASSRQGPQETQYF.

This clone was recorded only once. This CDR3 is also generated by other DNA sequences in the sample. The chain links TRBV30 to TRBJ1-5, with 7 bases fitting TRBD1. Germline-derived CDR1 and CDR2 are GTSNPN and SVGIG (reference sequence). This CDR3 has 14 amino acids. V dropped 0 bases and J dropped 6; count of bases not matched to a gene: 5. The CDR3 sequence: CAWSVGGGGQPQHF. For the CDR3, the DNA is TGTGCCTGGAGTGTAGGAGGGGGCGGTCAGCCCCAGCATTTT. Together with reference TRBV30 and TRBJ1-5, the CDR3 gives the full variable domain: SQTIHQWPATLVQPVGSPLSLECTVEGTSNPNLYWYRQAAGRGLQLLFYSVGIGQISSEVPQNLSASRPQDRQFILSSKKLLLSDSGFYLCAWSVGGGGQPQHFGDGTRLSIL.

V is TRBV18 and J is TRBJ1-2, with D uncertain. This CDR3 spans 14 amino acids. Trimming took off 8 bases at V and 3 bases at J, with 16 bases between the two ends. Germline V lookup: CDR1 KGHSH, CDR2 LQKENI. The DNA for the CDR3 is TGTGCCAGCACCGATACACCTCAGGACTATGGCTACACCTTC. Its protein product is CASTDTPQDYGYTF.

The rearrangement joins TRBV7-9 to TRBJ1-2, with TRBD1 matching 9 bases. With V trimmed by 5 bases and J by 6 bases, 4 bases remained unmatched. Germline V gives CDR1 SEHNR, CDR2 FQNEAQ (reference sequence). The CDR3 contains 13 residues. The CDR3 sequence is CASSRDREDGYTF. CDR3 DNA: TGTGCCAGCAGCAGGGACAGGGAAGATGGCTACACCTTC.

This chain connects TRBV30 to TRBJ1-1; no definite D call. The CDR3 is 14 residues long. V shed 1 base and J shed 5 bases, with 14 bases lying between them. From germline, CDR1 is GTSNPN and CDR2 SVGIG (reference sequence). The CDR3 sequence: CAWSAGIRMTEAFF. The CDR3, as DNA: TGTGCCTGGAGTGCAGGCATAAGAATGACTGAAGCTTTCTTT.

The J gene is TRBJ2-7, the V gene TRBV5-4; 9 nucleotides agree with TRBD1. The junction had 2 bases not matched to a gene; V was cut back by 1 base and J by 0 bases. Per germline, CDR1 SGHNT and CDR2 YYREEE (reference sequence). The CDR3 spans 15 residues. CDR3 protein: CASSLQGQGSYEQYF. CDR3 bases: TGTGCCAGCAGCTTGCAGGGACAGGGCTCCTACGAGCAGTACTTC. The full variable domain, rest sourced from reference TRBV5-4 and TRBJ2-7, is ETGVTQSPTHLIKTRGQQVTLRCSSQSGHNTVSWYQQALGQGPQFIFQYYREEENGRGNFPPRFSGLQFPNYSSELNVNALELDDSALYLCASSLQGQGSYEQYFGPGTRLTVT.

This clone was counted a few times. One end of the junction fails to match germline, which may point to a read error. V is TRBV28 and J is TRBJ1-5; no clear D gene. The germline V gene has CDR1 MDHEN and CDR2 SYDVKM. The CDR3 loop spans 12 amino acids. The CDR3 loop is CASSLRRDPLAF. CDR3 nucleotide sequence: TGTGCCAGCAGTTTAAGGCGGGATCCCCTAGCATTT.

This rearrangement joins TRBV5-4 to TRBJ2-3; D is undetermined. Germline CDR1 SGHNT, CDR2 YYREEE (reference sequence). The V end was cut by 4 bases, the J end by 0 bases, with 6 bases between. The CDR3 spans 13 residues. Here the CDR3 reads CASSETSTDTQYF. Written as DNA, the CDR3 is TGTGCCAGCAGCGAAACTAGCACAGATACGCAGTATTTT.

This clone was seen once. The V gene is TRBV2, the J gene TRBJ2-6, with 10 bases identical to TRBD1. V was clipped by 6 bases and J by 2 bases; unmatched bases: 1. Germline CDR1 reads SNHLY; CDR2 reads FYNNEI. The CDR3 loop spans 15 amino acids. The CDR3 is CASRDRGTGANVLTF. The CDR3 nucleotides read TGTGCCAGCAGGGACAGGGGGACTGGGGCCAACGTCCTGACTTTC.

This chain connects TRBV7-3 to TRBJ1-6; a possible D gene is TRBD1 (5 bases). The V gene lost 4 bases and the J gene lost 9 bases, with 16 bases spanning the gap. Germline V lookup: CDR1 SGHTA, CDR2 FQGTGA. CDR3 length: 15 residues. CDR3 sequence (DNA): TGTGCCAGCAGCTATTCGGGGGAACGGGGTTCACCCCTCCACTTT. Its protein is CASSYSGERGSPLHF. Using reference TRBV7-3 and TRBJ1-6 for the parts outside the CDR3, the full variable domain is GAGVSQTPSNKVTEKGKYVELRCDPISGHTALYWYRQSLGQGPEFLIYFQGTGAADDSGLPNDRFFAVRPEGSVSTLKIQRTERGDSAVYLCASSYSGERGSPLHFGNGTRLTVT.

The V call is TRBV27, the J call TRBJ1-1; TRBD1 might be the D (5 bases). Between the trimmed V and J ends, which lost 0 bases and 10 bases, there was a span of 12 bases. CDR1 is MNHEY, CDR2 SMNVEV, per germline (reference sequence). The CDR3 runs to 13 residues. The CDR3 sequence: CASSLSGRGTAFF. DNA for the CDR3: TGTGCCAGCAGTTTATCAGGGAGGGGAACAGCTTTCTTT.

CDR3 sequence (DNA): TGTGCCAGCAGCTCCGCAGGGGAGGGTGGCGAGCAGTACTTC. Protein product: CASSSAGEGGEQYF. This chain connects TRBV7-6 to TRBJ2-7; D is perhaps TRBD2 (7 bases). In germline, CDR1 is SGHVS, CDR2 FNYEAQ. Between the trimmed V and J ends, which lost 4 bases and 6 bases, there was a span of 16 bases. The CDR3 runs 14 residues.

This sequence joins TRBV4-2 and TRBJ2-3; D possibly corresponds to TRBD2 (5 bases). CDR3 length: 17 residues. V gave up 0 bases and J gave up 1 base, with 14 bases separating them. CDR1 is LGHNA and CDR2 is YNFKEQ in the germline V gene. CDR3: CASSQDTWTSGTDTQYF. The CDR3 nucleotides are TGTGCCAGCAGCCAAGATACATGGACTTCCGGCACAGATACGCAGTATTTT.

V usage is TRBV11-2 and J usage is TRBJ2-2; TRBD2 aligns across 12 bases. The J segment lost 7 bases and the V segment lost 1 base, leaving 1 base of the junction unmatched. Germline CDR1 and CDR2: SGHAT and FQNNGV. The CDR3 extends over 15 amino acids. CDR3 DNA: TGTGCCAGCAGCTTAGTACTAGCGGGAGGCGGGGAGCTGTTTTTT. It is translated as CASSLVLAGGGELFF. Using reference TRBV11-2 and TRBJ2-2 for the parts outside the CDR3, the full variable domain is EAGVAQSPRYKIIEKRQSVAFWCNPISGHATLYWYQQILGQGPKLLIQFQNNGVVDDSQLPKDRFSAERLKGVDSTLKIQPAKLEDSAVYLCASSLVLAGGGELFFGEGSRLTVL.

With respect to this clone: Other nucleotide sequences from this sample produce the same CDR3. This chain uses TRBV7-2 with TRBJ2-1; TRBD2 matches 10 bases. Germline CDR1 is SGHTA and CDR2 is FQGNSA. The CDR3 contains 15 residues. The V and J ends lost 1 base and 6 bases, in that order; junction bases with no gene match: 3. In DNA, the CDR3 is TGTGCCAGCAGCTTAGGTCTAGCGGGAGTCAATGAGCAGTTCTTC. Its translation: CASSLGLAGVNEQFF.

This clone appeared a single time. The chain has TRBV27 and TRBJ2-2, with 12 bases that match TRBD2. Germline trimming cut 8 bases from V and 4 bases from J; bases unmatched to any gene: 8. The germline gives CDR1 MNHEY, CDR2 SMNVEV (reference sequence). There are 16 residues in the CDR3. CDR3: CASGLAGTRGTGELFF. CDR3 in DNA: TGTGCCAGCGGACTAGCGGGAACTCGGGGCACCGGGGAGCTGTTTTTT.

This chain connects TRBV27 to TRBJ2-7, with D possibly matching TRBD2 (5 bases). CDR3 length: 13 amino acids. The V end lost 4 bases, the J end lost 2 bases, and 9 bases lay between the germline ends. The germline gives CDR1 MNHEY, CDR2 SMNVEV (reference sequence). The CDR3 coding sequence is TGTGCCAGCAGTTACCGGGAAACCTACGAGCAGTACTTC. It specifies CASSYRETYEQYF.

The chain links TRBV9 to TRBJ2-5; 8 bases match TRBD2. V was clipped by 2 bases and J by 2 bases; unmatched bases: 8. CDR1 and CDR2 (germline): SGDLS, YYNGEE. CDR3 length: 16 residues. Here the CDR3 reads CASSVGTGGGQETQYF. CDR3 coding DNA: TGTGCCAGCAGCGTTGGAACGGGAGGGGGGCAAGAGACCCAGTACTTC.

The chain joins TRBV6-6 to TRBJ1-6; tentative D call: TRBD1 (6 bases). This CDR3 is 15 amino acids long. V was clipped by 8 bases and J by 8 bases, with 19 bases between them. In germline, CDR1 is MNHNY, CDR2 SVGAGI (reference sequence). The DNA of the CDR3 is TGTGCCAGCGTCCCGGGACACCAAAGCCATTCACCCCTCCACTTT. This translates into CASVPGHQSHSPLHF.

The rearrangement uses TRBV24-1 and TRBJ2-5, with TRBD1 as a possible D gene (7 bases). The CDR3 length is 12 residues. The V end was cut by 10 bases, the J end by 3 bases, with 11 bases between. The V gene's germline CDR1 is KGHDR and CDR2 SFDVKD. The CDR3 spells CATRDSEETQYF. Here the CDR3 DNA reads TGTGCCACGCGGGACAGTGAAGAGACCCAGTACTTC.

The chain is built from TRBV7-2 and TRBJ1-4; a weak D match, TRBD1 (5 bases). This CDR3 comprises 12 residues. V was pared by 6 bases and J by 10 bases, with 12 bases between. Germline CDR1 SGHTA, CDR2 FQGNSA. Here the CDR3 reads CASSFTGAKLFF. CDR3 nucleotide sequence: TGTGCCAGCAGTTTTACAGGTGCAAAACTGTTTTTT.